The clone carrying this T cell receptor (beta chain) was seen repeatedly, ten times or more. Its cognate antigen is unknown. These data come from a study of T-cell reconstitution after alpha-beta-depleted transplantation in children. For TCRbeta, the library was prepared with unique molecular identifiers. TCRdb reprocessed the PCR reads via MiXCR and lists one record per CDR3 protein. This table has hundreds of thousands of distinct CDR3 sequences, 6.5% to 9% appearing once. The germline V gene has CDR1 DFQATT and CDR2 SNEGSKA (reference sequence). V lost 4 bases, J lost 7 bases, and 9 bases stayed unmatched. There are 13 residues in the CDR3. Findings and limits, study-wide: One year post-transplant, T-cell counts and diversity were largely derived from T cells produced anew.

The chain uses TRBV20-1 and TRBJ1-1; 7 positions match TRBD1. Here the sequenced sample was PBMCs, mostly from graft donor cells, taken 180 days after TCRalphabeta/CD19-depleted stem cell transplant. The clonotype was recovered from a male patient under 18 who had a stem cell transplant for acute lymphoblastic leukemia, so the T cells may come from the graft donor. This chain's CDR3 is CSAIPGRGVEAFF. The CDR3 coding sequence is TGCAGTGCTATCCCCGGCAGGGGGGTTGAAGCTTTCTTT.